The rows below give T cell receptor beta chains drawn from one sample of a study of T cells after somatic rescue of genetic block. Here immunoSEQ multiplex PCR was the method, and the copy in TCRdb shows in-frame clones only, minus some. The sample lists around 67,000 clones, about 90% occurring once. The sample taken for sequencing was peripheral blood mononuclear cells (PBMCs). These receptors came from a man in his forties. Both conserved end residues are part of each CDR3. The order of the fields is clone size, V gene, J gene, D gene, CDR3 protein, CDR3 DNA. A D gene is named only where the DNA matches it firmly. The size entry is marked missing in some rows and otherwise reads once, few, many or a size class.

NA	TRBV7-6	TRBJ2-7	NA	CASSTRPDWNYEQYF	TGTGCCAGCAGCACCCGGCCGGACTGGAACTACGAGCAGTACTTC
NA	TRBV7-2	TRBJ1-5	NA	CASSEGLLDQPQHF	TGTGCCAGCAGCGAGGGACTTTTAGATCAGCCCCAGCATTTT
NA	TRBV7-9	TRBJ2-3	NA	CASSSTVGRGQFTDTQYF	TGTGCCAGCAGCTCCACTGTGGGGCGGGGACAGTTCACAGATACGCAGTATTTT
once	TRBV5-1	TRBJ2-5	TRBD2	CASSSGTSGRGGQETQYF	TGCGCCAGCAGCTCCGGGACTAGCGGGAGAGGAGGGCAAGAGACCCAGTACTTC
NA	TRBV5-6	TRBJ2-5	TRBD2	CASSLDSGDETQYF	TGTGCCAGCAGCTTGGATAGCGGGGACGAGACCCAGTACTTC
NA	TRBV4-1	TRBJ2-7	NA	CASSQDMGASSYEQYF	TGCGCCAGCAGCCAAGATATGGGGGCCAGCTCCTACGAGCAGTACTTC
NA	TRBV4-3	TRBJ2-3	TRBD2	CASSQAPSGGSTDTQYF	TGCGCCAGCAGCCAAGCCCCTAGCGGGGGAAGCACAGATACGCAGTATTTT
few	TRBV11-3	TRBJ1-1	NA	CASSINTYTEAFF	TGTGCCAGCAGCATCAATACCTACACTGAAGCTTTCTTT
NA	TRBV5-1	TRBJ2-7	TRBD2	CASSLDLAGGREQYF	TGCGCCAGCAGCTTGGACCTAGCGGGAGGGCGCGAGCAGTACTTC
NA	TRBV21-1	TRBJ1-1	NA	CASSKGGRVVRNTEAFF	TGTGCCAGCAGCAAGGGCGGCAGGGTAGTTCGAAACACTGAAGCTTTCTTT
once	TRBV6-5	TRBJ2-7	NA	CASSPRAPTSYEQYF	TGTGCCAGCAGTCCTCGGGCCCCGACTAGCTACGAGCAGTACTTC
NA	TRBV4-3	TRBJ2-5	NA	CASSQDRSKTQYF	TGCGCCAGCAGCCAAGATCGTAGCAAGACCCAGTACTTC
NA	TRBV4-1	TRBJ2-1	TRBD1	CASSQDDRGAYNEQFF	TGCGCCAGCAGCCAAGATGACAGGGGAGCCTACAATGAGCAGTTCTTC
NA	TRBV19	TRBJ1-1	TRBD1	CASSIPGQAMNTEAFF	TGTGCCAGTAGTATCCCTGGACAGGCCATGAACACTGAAGCTTTCTTT
NA	TRBV7-8	TRBJ2-3	NA	CASSFRGYTDTQYF	TGTGCCAGCAGCTTTAGGGGCTACACAGATACGCAGTATTTT
few	TRBV4-1	TRBJ2-1	NA	CASSQVLVAKQFF	TGCGCCAGCAGCCAAGTTCTAGTAGCTAAGCAGTTCTTC
NA	TRBV6-5	TRBJ1-2	NA	CASSFSNYGYTF	TGTGCCAGCAGTTTCAGTAACTATGGCTACACCTTC
NA	TRBV11-1	TRBJ1-1	TRBD1	CASSDGTGSMNTEAFF	TGTGCCAGCAGCGACGGGACAGGCAGCATGAACACTGAAGCTTTCTTT
few	TRBV6-1	TRBJ2-1	TRBD2	CASSEGTSGGNEQFF	TGTGCCAGCAGTGAAGGGACTAGCGGGGGCAATGAGCAGTTCTTC
NA	TRBV11-2	TRBJ1-4	NA	CASSLQTGTSNEKLFF	TGTGCCAGCAGCTTACAAACAGGGACCTCTAATGAAAAACTGTTTTTT
NA	TRBV7-9	TRBJ2-7	NA	CASSFSGARVHEQYF	TGTGCCAGCAGCTTTTCGGGGGCCAGGGTCCACGAGCAGTACTTC
once	TRBV5-1	TRBJ1-2	TRBD1	CASTPVPVPGQAYGYTF	TGCGCCAGCACCCCCGTTCCCGTCCCGGGACAGGCCTATGGCTACACCTTC
NA	TRBV5-5	TRBJ2-2	NA	CASSLAWQDTGELFF	TGTGCCAGCAGCTTGGCGTGGCAAGACACCGGGGAGCTGTTTTTT
NA	TRBV11-3	TRBJ2-1	TRBD2	CASSNREGLYNEQFF	TGTGCCAGCAGCAACCGGGAGGGCCTCTACAATGAGCAGTTCTTC
once	TRBV15	TRBJ2-1	TRBD2	CATSRVTSGKVEQFF	TGTGCCACCAGCAGAGTGACTAGCGGGAAGGTTGAGCAGTTCTTC
NA	TRBV18	TRBJ2-7	TRBD2	CASSPRTSGGSYEQYF	TGTGCCAGCTCACCACGAACTAGCGGGGGGTCCTACGAGCAGTACTTC
once	TRBV15	TRBJ2-3	NA	CATSRGGNGDTQYF	TGTGCCACCAGCAGGGGCGGGAATGGAGATACGCAGTATTTT
NA	TRBV14	TRBJ2-5	TRBD2	CASSQDEYGGVETQYF	TGTGCCAGCAGCCAAGATGAGTATGGGGGGGTAGAGACCCAGTACTTC
NA	TRBV7-2	TRBJ2-5	NA	CASSLEGAQETQYF	TGTGCCAGCAGCTTAGAAGGGGCCCAAGAGACCCAGTACTTC
NA	TRBV6-5	TRBJ1-2	NA	CASSYSSGYTF	TGTGCCAGCAGTTACTCGAGTGGCTACACCTTC
NA	TRBV28	TRBJ2-5	NA	CASRIWETQYF	TGTGCCAGCAGGATATGGGAGACCCAGTACTTC
NA	TRBV21-1	TRBJ1-5	NA	CASSLRRTGRGYSNQPQHF	TGTGCCAGCAGCCTCCGTAGGACGGGCCGGGGGTATAGCAATCAGCCCCAGCATTTT
NA	TRBV4-1	TRBJ2-7	TRBD2	CASSQGSGAVKEQYF	TGCGCCAGCAGCCAGGGTAGCGGGGCCGTGAAAGAGCAGTACTTC
NA	TRBV4-2	TRBJ2-5	TRBD2	CASSLSAGVVQETQYF	TGTGCCAGCAGCCTTTCGGCGGGAGTCGTCCAAGAGACCCAGTACTTC
NA	TRBV2	TRBJ2-7	NA	CASTGVSYEQYF	TGTGCCAGCACCGGGGTATCCTACGAGCAGTACTTC
NA	TRBV10-3	TRBJ2-2	NA	CAISESGAGSGELFF	TGTGCCATCAGTGAGTCGGGGGCGGGATCCGGGGAGCTGTTTTTT
NA	TRBV5-5	TRBJ2-1	NA	CASSFIPLNEQFF	TGTGCCAGCAGCTTCATCCCCTTAAATGAGCAGTTCTTC
NA	TRBV5-1	TRBJ2-2	NA	CASIVDTIGNTGELFF	TGCGCCAGCATCGTAGACACCATAGGGAACACCGGGGAGCTGTTTTTT
NA	TRBV5-1	TRBJ2-7	NA	CASSLVAGSLLREQYF	TGCGCCAGCAGCTTGGTTGCGGGATCGCTCCTAAGGGAGCAGTACTTC
NA	TRBV30	TRBJ2-5	TRBD1	CAWSVGRGSWETQYF	TGTGCCTGGAGTGTAGGCAGGGGGTCGTGGGAGACCCAGTACTTC
few	TRBV28	TRBJ2-1	NA	CASSTQRATSQTRYNEQFF	TGTGCCAGCAGTACACAGCGGGCTACTTCCCAAACTCGCTACAATGAGCAGTTCTTC
NA	TRBV11-2	TRBJ1-2	NA	CASTSITGGGGYTF	TGTGCCAGCACCTCTATTACCGGGGGCGGTGGCTACACCTTC
NA	TRBV4-1	TRBJ2-7	TRBD1	CASSARQGSYEQYF	TGCGCCAGCAGCGCCCGACAGGGTTCCTACGAGCAGTACTTC
NA	TRBV7-9	TRBJ2-7	NA	CASSPSYEQYF	TGTGCCAGCAGCCCCAGCTACGAGCAGTACTTC
NA	TRBV28	TRBJ2-1	TRBD2	CASRRLAGWNEQFF	TGTGCCAGCAGACGACTAGCGGGTTGGAATGAGCAGTTCTTC